The 28 T cell receptor beta chains below all came from one sample that was sequenced in a study of type 1 regulatory T cells. TCRdb passed the reads through MiXCR, listing each CDR3 protein once. Of 80,000 to 100,000 distinct CDR3 sequences in the sample, around a third are singletons; the top ten hold 2% to 2.5%. Sequences were obtained from CD4+ T cells, either the whole sample or a sorted fraction (not recorded which). These receptor sequences come from a human donor in good health.

This clonotype was seen only a few times. This chain uses TRBV6-2 or TRBV6-3 with TRBJ2-1, with TRBD1 as a possible D gene (6 bases). V was clipped by 5 bases and J by 7 bases, with 12 bases between them. CDR1 and CDR2 from the germline V gene are MNHEY and SVGEGT. This CDR3 has 13 residues. The CDR3 DNA is TGTGCCAGCAGTGTTTCCAGGGGAAATGAGCAGTTCTTC. Its protein product is CASSVSRGNEQFF.

The chain combines TRBV28 with TRBJ1-1, with a weak D call TRBD1 (6 bases). The CDR3 totals 15 residues. Germline values: CDR1 MDHEN, CDR2 SYDVKM. V lost 7 bases and J lost 4, with 19 bases in between. The CDR3 sequence is CASTKRRQVGTEAFF. CDR3 sequence (DNA): TGTGCCAGCACTAAACGTCGACAGGTAGGCACTGAAGCTTTCTTT.

Remarks on this clonotype: With a much larger clone just one base away, this may be a read error. V usage is TRBV7-2 and J usage is TRBJ2-5; TRBD1 aligns across 7 bases. In germline, CDR1 is SGHTA, CDR2 FQGNSA. This CDR3 is built from 14 residues. For the CDR3, the DNA is TGTGCCAGCAGTTTATATAGGGGGCCAGAGACCCAGAACTTC. This translates into CASSLYRGPETQNF. The variable domain in full, completed from reference TRBV7-2 and TRBJ2-5, reads GAGVSQSPSNKVTEKGKDVELRCDPISGHTALYWYRQSLGQGLEFLIYFQGNSAPDKSGLPSDRFSAERTGGSVSTLTIQRTQQEDSAVYLCASSLYRGPETQNFGPGTRLLVL.

The genes are TRBV3-1 and TRBJ2-7; D unresolved. Germline lookup yields CDR1 LGHDT and CDR2 YNNKEL (reference sequence). The CDR3 covers 13 residues. The ends were cut back, 2 bases at V and 3 bases at J, with 8 bases in the middle. The CDR3 is CASSQKGYYEQYF. The DNA of the CDR3 is TGTGCCAGCAGCCAAAAGGGATACTACGAGCAGTACTTC.

V and J are TRBV20-1 and TRBJ2-3; 8 bases line up with TRBD2. The ends lost 2 bases at V and 0 bases at J; junction bases unmatched: 13. CDR3 size: 18 residues. Germline V gene lookup returns CDR1 DFQATT and CDR2 SNEGSKA (reference sequence). The DNA of the CDR3 is TGCAGTGCTAGACCCAGGGGCGCTACTAGCGGTAGCACAGATACGCAGTATTTT. Its translation is CSARPRGATSGSTDTQYF.

The V call is TRBV9, the J call TRBJ2-1; D is uncertain. Between the trimmed V and J ends, which lost 0 bases and 3 bases, there was a span of 13 bases. The V gene's germline CDR1 is SGDLS and CDR2 YYNGEE. This CDR3 region has 16 residues. As DNA, the CDR3 is TGTGCCAGCAGCGTAGGCGGCCGAATCAACTACAATGAGCAGTTCTTC. Translation: CASSVGGRINYNEQFF.

The rearrangement uses TRBV3-1 and TRBJ2-3; D possibly corresponds to TRBD2 (6 bases). The germline V gene has CDR1 LGHDT and CDR2 YNNKEL (reference sequence). V was clipped by 4 bases and J by 5 bases, with 22 bases between them. The CDR3 loop spans 17 amino acids. CDR3 bases: TGTGCCAGCAGCCGCCACCTAAGAACGGGAGCGGAAGATACGCAGTATTTT. Residues: CASSRHLRTGAEDTQYF.

Only a few counts were recorded for this clonotype. This chain uses TRBV5-1 with TRBJ2-5; TRBD1 aligns across 8 bases. CDR3 size: 15 residues. Per the germline V gene, CDR1 is SGHRS and CDR2 is YFSETQ. Trimming took 4 bases from V and 0 from J; bases not matched to a gene: 5. The CDR3 is CASSLWTGNQETQYF. The CDR3 DNA reads as TGCGCCAGCAGCCTCTGGACAGGGAACCAAGAGACCCAGTACTTC.

This rearrangement joins TRBV20-1 to TRBJ2-2; no clear D. Germline V gene data show CDR1 as DFQATT and CDR2 as SNEGSKA (reference sequence). V was cut by 3 bases and J by 3 bases, with 5 bases left in between. This CDR3 region has 12 residues. CDR3 in DNA: TGCAGTGCTAGGACCCACACCGGGGAGCTGTTTTTT. Protein product: CSARTHTGELFF.

In this sample, this clonotype turned up a few times. The chain is built from TRBV7-2 and TRBJ1-6; D unresolved. This CDR3 contains 13 residues. V lost 5 bases, J lost 5 bases, and 7 bases lay in between. Germline loops: CDR1 SGHTA, CDR2 FQGNSA. The CDR3 coding sequence is TGTGCCAGCAGCATCCTCGATAATTCACCCCTCCACTTT. As protein: CASSILDNSPLHF. Based on the CDR3 plus reference TRBV7-2 and TRBJ1-6, the full variable domain is GAGVSQSPSNKVTEKGKDVELRCDPISGHTALYWYRQSLGQGLEFLIYFQGNSAPDKSGLPSDRFSAERTGGSVSTLTIQRTQQEDSAVYLCASSILDNSPLHFGNGTRLTVT.

This clonotype was picked up many times. The rearrangement joins TRBV7-2 to TRBJ1-5; the D is unclear. V was cut by 8 bases and J by 1 base, with 12 bases left in between. Germline CDR1 reads SGHTA; CDR2 reads FQGNSA. CDR3 length: 14 amino acids. CDR3 in amino acids: CASGPPGSNQPQHF. The CDR3, as DNA: TGTGCCAGCGGGCCCCCTGGGAGCAATCAGCCCCAGCATTTT.

V usage is TRBV4-2 and J usage is TRBJ2-2; a weak D match, TRBD2 (5 bases). Trimming removed 1 base at V and 7 bases at J, with 13 bases between. Germline V gene lookup returns CDR1 LGHNA and CDR2 YNFKEQ. The CDR3 loop spans 15 amino acids. For the CDR3, the DNA is TGTGCCAGCAGCCAAGTCTCCCCGGAGGACGGGGAGCTGTTTTTT. Translated: CASSQVSPEDGELFF.

V is TRBV11-2 and J is TRBJ2-2; 7 bases align to TRBD2. The germline V gene has CDR1 SGHAT and CDR2 FQNNGV. CDR3 length: 15 residues. The V segment lost 7 bases and the J segment 6 bases; nucleotides outside the gene matches: 11. The DNA for the CDR3 is TGTGCCAGCATTAAGAGGCGGGAGAGTCCCGGGGAGCTGTTTTTT. Its translation: CASIKRRESPGELFF.

Concerning this clonotype: This may come from a read error, since a much larger clone is one base off. This likely comes from a read error, as the CDR3 has no conserved phenylalanine or tryptophan at its end. This chain connects TRBV24-1 to TRBJ2-3, with D unclear. This CDR3 is built from 15 residues. The germline gives CDR1 KGHDR, CDR2 SFDVKD. V lost 3 bases and J lost 5, with 14 bases in between. This CDR3 reads CATSDNTELEDTQYL. The CDR3 DNA is TGTGCCACCAGTGATAACACGGAGTTGGAAGATACGCAGTATTTG.

This clonotype has a handful of counts. The chain couples TRBV7-9 to TRBJ2-1; 9 nucleotides align to TRBD2. V gave up 2 bases and J gave up 8 bases; unmatched junction bases: 10. CDR1 and CDR2 (germline): SEHNR, FQNEAQ (reference sequence). The CDR3 length is 16 residues. The CDR3 coding sequence is TGTGCCAGCAGCTTACATCTAAGCGGGAGGAAATATGAGCAGTTCTTC. This sequence encodes CASSLHLSGRKYEQFF.

Only a few counts were recorded for this clonotype. CDR3 region: CASSQRGARERETQYF. The CDR3 DNA reads TGTGCCAGCAGCCAAAGAGGTGCGCGGGAGAGGGAGACCCAGTACTTC. The V and J genes are TRBV3-1 and TRBJ2-5; 7 nucleotides line up with TRBD2. Looked up from germline, CDR1 is LGHDT and CDR2 is YNNKEL (reference sequence). V shed 2 bases and J 5 bases; nucleotides not matched to a gene: 11. The CDR3 length is 16 residues.

This clonotype was counted between two and nine times. V gene TRBV20-1 combines with J gene TRBJ2-2, with 7 nucleotides matching TRBD2. CDR1 and CDR2 (germline): DFQATT, SNEGSKA (reference sequence). The V segment lost 0 bases and the J segment 1 base; nucleotides outside the gene matches: 8. This CDR3 is built from 17 residues. Here the CDR3 reads CSARDNGGSRNTGELFF. Here the CDR3 DNA reads TGCAGTGCTAGAGATAATGGCGGGAGCCGGAACACCGGGGAGCTGTTTTTT.

V usage is TRBV20-1 and J usage is TRBJ1-1; D may be TRBD1 (6 bases). The CDR3 runs to 15 residues. Germline-derived CDR1 and CDR2 are DFQATT and SNEGSKA (reference sequence). Trimming stripped 0 bases from V and 5 bases from J, with 16 bases between. CDR3 sequence: CSARDQKGVATEAFF. CDR3 DNA sequence: TGCAGTGCTAGAGATCAGAAGGGGGTCGCGACTGAAGCTTTCTTT.

The V and J genes are TRBV19 and TRBJ2-7, with D hard to call. The CDR3 contains 13 residues. Germline assignment: CDR1 LNHDA and CDR2 SQIVND (reference sequence). V lost 11 bases, J lost 4 bases, and 18 bases lay in between. The CDR3 protein is CASSRKGDYEQYF. CDR3 bases: TGTGCCTCCTCGCGGAAGGGTGATTACGAGCAGTACTTC.

This clonotype was counted between two and nine times. The genes are TRBV20-1 and TRBJ2-5; 11 positions match TRBD2. After removal of 4 bases from V and 5 bases from J, the junction contained 3 bases not matched to a gene. The CDR3 covers 13 residues. Germline-derived CDR1 and CDR2 are DFQATT and SNEGSKA (reference sequence). The CDR3, as DNA: TGCAGTGCTAAACTAGCGGGAGCGGAGACCCAGTACTTC. This translates into CSAKLAGAETQYF.

The chain combines TRBV19 with TRBJ2-1; 8 positions agree with TRBD2. From germline, CDR1 is LNHDA and CDR2 SQIVND (reference sequence). This CDR3 is built from 15 residues. The junction had 9 bases not matched to a gene; V was cut back by 6 bases and J by 5 bases. As DNA, the CDR3 is TGTGCCAGTAGCCCCCGGGAGGGCTTCAACAATGAGCAGTTCTTC. Translation: CASSPREGFNNEQFF.

This chain uses TRBV4-1 with TRBJ2-3, with a tentative D call TRBD2 (6 bases). Looked up from germline, CDR1 is MGHRA and CDR2 is YSYEKL. V lost 0 bases to trimming and J lost 5 bases, with 15 bases between them. CDR3 size: 16 residues. CDR3 DNA sequence: TGCGCCAGCAGCCAAGAGGTGGGACTCCAAGTAGATACGCAGTATTTT. Its protein is CASSQEVGLQVDTQYF.

Concerning this clonotype itself: Given a much more abundant clone one base away, this may be a read error. CDR3 region: CAGSPGEGFYGYTF. CDR3 DNA: TGTGCCGGCAGTCCTGGGGAGGGATTTTATGGCTACACCTTC. The rearrangement uses TRBV12-3 or TRBV12-4 and TRBJ1-2; D is unresolved. The CDR3 covers 14 residues.

This clonotype occurred a few times. The chain employs TRBV14 and TRBJ2-7; the D gene is possibly TRBD1 (5 bases). Trimming shortened V by 3 bases and J by 4 bases, and 16 bases separated the two germline ends. The CDR3 is 15 residues long. Germline CDR1 reads SGHDN; CDR2 reads FVKESK. CDR3 residues: CASSHKSVTAYEQYF. DNA for the CDR3: TGTGCCAGCAGCCACAAAAGTGTGACAGCGTACGAGCAGTACTTC. Using reference TRBV14 and TRBJ2-7 for the parts outside the CDR3, the full variable domain is EAGVTQFPSHSVIEKGQTVTLRCDPISGHDNLYWYRRVMGKEIKFLLHFVKESKQDESGMPNNRFLAERTGGTYSTLKVQPAELEDSGVYFCASSHKSVTAYEQYFGPGTRLTVT.

J is TRBJ2-7 and V is TRBV7-2, with 7 positions matching TRBD1. Germline V lookup: CDR1 SGHTA, CDR2 FQGNSA. This CDR3 comprises 15 residues. Unmatched junction bases numbered 9, after V lost 3 bases and J lost 4 bases. Written as DNA, the CDR3 is TGTGCCAGCAGCTTCATCGACAGGGCTTGGTACGAGCAGTACTTC. It specifies CASSFIDRAWYEQYF.

This clonotype was found a few times. The V call is TRBV20-1, the J call TRBJ1-2; D unresolved. The V end was cut by 0 bases, the J end by 8 bases, with 10 bases between. The CDR3 spans 12 residues. The germline V gene has CDR1 DFQATT and CDR2 SNEGSKA (reference sequence). The CDR3 DNA follows: TGCAGTGCTAGAGAAGGGTTCGCGGGCTACACCTTC. Translating gives CSAREGFAGYTF.

This clonotype was seen more than once but under ten times. The chain uses TRBV11-1 and TRBJ2-7; unclear D gene. Germline V gene data show CDR1 as SGHAT and CDR2 as FQDESV (reference sequence). The CDR3 is made up of 14 amino acids. V was pared by 1 base and J by 1 base, with 8 bases between. CDR3 loop: CASSLVRDSYEQYF. CDR3 coding DNA: TGTGCCAGCAGCTTAGTTCGAGATTCCTACGAGCAGTACTTC.

The chain carries TRBV6-2 or TRBV6-3 and TRBJ2-1; 8 bases are shared with TRBD2. The V gene's germline CDR1 is MNHEY and CDR2 SVGEGT. Unmatched junction bases numbered 2, after V lost 4 bases and J lost 6 bases. CDR3 size: 13 residues. The CDR3 here is CASSLTSANEQFF. CDR3 DNA sequence: TGTGCCAGCAGTTTGACTAGCGCCAATGAGCAGTTCTTC.